Detailed here is one T cell receptor (beta chain). Its target is not known. These data belong to a study of T cells after yellow fever vaccination. General study results and limits: Primary-vaccination clones mostly resurfaced post-booster (96% CD4, about 87% CD8).

Trimming took off 3 bases at V and 2 bases at J, with 16 bases between the two ends. Germline V gives CDR1 LNHDA, CDR2 SQIVND (reference sequence). The CDR3 sequence is 16 residues long. MiXCR was run by TCRdb on the 5' RACE reads, yielding one entry per CDR3 protein. Here the sample spans approximately 580,000 distinct CDR3 sequences, approximately 16% being singletons. This clonotype was sampled from a man aged 18 to 29 who received the YFV17D yellow fever vaccine. This material consisted of PBMCs, taken roughly 5 days after the first yellow fever vaccination. The rearrangement links TRBV19 to TRBJ1-1; tentatively, D is TRBD1 (5 bases). The chain's CDR3 is CASSIRRGLGNTEAFF. The CDR3 region has the DNA TGTGCCAGTAGTATCAGGAGGGGTCTGGGAAACACTGAAGCTTTCTTT.